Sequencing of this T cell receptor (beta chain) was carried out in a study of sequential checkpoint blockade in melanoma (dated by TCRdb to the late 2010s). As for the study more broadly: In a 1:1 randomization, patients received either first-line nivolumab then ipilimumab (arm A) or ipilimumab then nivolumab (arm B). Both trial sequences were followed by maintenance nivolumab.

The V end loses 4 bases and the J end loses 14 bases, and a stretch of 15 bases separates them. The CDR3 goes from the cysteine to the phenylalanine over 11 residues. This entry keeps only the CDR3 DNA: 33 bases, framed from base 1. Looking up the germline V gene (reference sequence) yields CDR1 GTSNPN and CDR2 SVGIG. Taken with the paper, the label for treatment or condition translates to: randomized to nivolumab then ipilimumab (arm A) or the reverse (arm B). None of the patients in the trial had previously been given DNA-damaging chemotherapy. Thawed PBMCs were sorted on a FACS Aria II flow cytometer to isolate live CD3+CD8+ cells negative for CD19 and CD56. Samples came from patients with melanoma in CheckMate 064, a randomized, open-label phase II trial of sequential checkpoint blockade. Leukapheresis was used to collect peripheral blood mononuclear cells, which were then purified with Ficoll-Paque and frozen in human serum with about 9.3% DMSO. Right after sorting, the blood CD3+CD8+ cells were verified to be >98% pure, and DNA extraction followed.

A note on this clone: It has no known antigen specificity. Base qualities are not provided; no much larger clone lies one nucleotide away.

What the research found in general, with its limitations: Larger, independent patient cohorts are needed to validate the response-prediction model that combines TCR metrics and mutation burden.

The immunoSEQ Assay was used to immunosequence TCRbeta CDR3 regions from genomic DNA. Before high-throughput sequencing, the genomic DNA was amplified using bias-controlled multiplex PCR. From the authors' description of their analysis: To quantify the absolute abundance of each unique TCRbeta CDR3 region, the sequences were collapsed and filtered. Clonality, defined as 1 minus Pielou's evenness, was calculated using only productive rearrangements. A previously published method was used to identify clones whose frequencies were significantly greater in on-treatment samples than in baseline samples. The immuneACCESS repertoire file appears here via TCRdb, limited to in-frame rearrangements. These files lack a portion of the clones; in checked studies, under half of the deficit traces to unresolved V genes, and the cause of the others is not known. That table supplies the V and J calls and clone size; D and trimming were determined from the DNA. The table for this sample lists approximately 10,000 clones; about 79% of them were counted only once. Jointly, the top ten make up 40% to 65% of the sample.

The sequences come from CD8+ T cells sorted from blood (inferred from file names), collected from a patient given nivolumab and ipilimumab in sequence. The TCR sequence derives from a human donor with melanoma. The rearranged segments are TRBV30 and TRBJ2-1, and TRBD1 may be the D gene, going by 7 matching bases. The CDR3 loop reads CAWILQGGKFF. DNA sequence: TGTGCCTGGATTCTGCAGGGGGGAAAGTTCTTC.